Below, 23 T cell receptor beta chains from the same sample are listed, as sequenced in a study of blood T cell repertoires in COVID-19. Sequencing used immunoSEQ multiplex PCR; TCRdb keeps in-frame clones, though not all of them. The sample has fewer than 500,000 clones; around 87% are singletons. Sequencing was done on a sample of PBMCs or T cells enriched from blood (not recorded which). The receptors come from a man aged 25-45 years who had recovered from COVID-19.

The chain recombines TRBV18 with TRBJ1-3, with a weak D call TRBD1 (5 bases). Trimming took 4 bases from V and 0 from J, leaving 13 bases between them. The germline CDR1 and CDR2 sequences are KGHSH and LQKENI. This CDR3 is 16 amino acids long. The CDR3 DNA follows: TGTGCCAGCTCACTTGTCCAGGGCAGCTCTGGAAACACCATATATTTT. Amino acids: CASSLVQGSSGNTIYF.

V usage is TRBV3-1 (or the pseudogene TRBV3-2) and J usage is TRBJ1-3; TRBD1 matches 7 bases. The CDR3 covers 16 residues. The ends lost 1 base at V and 0 bases at J; junction bases unmatched: 3. CDR1 and CDR2 (germline): LGHDT, YNNKEL (reference sequence). CDR3 loop: CASSQGQGNSGNTIYF. The DNA for the CDR3 is TGTGCCAGCAGCCAAGGACAGGGAAACTCTGGAAACACCATATATTTT.

The chain recombines TRBV7-9 with TRBJ2-7, with 10 nucleotides matching TRBD1. CDR3 length: 16 amino acids. The V gene's germline CDR1 is SEHNR and CDR2 FQNEAQ (reference sequence). V dropped 1 base and J dropped 3; count of bases not matched to a gene: 6. The CDR3 nucleotides are TGTGCCAGCAGCTTAGGAGGGGGGGACAGGGGCTACGAGCAGTACTTC. It translates to CASSLGGGDRGYEQYF.

The V call is TRBV6-2 or TRBV6-3, the J call TRBJ2-7; weak D call: TRBD1 (5 bases). The V and J ends lost 5 bases and 2 bases respectively, with 10 bases between them. Germline CDR1 MNHEY, CDR2 SVGEGT. The CDR3 has 13 amino acids. CDR3 amino acids: CASSRGFTYEQYF. CDR3 coding DNA: TGTGCCAGCAGTAGGGGTTTCACCTACGAGCAGTACTTC.

On this clone itself: This CDR3 is also generated by other DNA sequences in the sample. The gene calls are TRBV15 and TRBJ1-1, with D uncertain. The V gene's germline CDR1 is LNHNV and CDR2 YYDKDF (reference sequence). Between the trimmed V and J ends, which lost 0 bases and 5 bases, there was a span of 4 bases. CDR3 length: 12 residues. CDR3 sequence (DNA): TGTGCCACCAGCAGAGATCAGACTGAAGCTTTCTTT. Protein product: CATSRDQTEAFF.

V is TRBV9 and J is TRBJ2-1; 8 bases map to TRBD2. In germline, CDR1 is SGDLS, CDR2 YYNGEE. Unmatched junction bases numbered 14, after V lost 0 bases and J lost 3 bases. This CDR3 comprises 19 residues. As DNA, the CDR3 is TGTGCCAGCAGCGTAGCAGGTAGCGGGGAGGGCGGCCGCTACAATGAGCAGTTCTTC. Protein product: CASSVAGSGEGGRYNEQFF.

The CDR3 loop is CASSRNYGTEAFF. CDR3 in DNA: TGCGCCAGCAGCCGGAACTACGGCACTGAAGCTTTCTTT. The rearrangement links TRBV10-1 to TRBJ1-1; no clear D gene. V lost 6 bases and J lost 4, with 12 bases in between. The CDR3 runs 13 residues. The germline gives CDR1 WNHNN, CDR2 SYGVQD (reference sequence).

This clone was seen only a few times. The chain uses TRBV10-3 and TRBJ2-3; 10 bases fit TRBD2. V dropped 7 bases and J dropped 5; count of bases not matched to a gene: 3. Germline CDR1 is ENHRY and CDR2 is SYGVKD. This CDR3 region has 13 residues. CDR3 nucleotide sequence: TGTGCCATCACCCGACTAGCGGGAGATACGCAGTATTTT. It yields the protein CAITRLAGDTQYF.

This clone has just a few counts. CDR3 residues: CASSQPGDYGYTF. For the CDR3, the DNA is TGCGCCAGCAGCCAACCCGGGGACTATGGCTACACCTTC. This chain joins TRBV4-1 and TRBJ1-2, with D unclear. With 2 bases removed from V and 3 bases from J, the gap between germline ends came to 7 bases. Germline V gene data show CDR1 as MGHRA and CDR2 as YSYEKL. This CDR3 region has 13 residues.

This sequence joins TRBV6-5 and TRBJ1-1; D may be TRBD1 (5 bases). Per the germline V gene, CDR1 is MNHEY and CDR2 is SVGAGI. Trimming left V 4 bases short and J 5 bases short, with 11 bases between. The CDR3 contains 13 residues. CDR3 sequence (DNA): TGTGCCAGCAGTTGGAGGGAGGGGACTGAAGCTTTCTTT. As protein: CASSWREGTEAFF.

DNA for the CDR3: TGCGCCAGCAGCCGCGGACAGAATAATTCACCCCTCCACTTT. This codes for CASSRGQNNSPLHF. The chain has TRBV4-1 and TRBJ1-6; possible D gene TRBD1, 6 bases. This CDR3 is built from 14 residues. V lost 4 bases to trimming and J lost 5 bases, with 9 bases between them. Germline values: CDR1 MGHRA, CDR2 YSYEKL.

The V and J genes are TRBV2 and TRBJ1-1, with D possibly being TRBD1 (6 bases). There are 14 residues in the CDR3. CDR1 and CDR2 from the germline V gene are SNHLY and FYNNEI. V lost 6 bases and J lost 1, with 12 bases in between. CDR3 DNA: TGTGCCAGCAGCATACAGGGTAAGAACACTGAAGCTTTCTTT. Amino acids: CASSIQGKNTEAFF.

This clone was detected a few times. The gene calls are TRBV9 and TRBJ1-2; possibly TRBD1 for D (6 bases). The CDR3 extends over 14 amino acids. Germline V gives CDR1 SGDLS, CDR2 YYNGEE. The germline V and J ends were trimmed by 2 bases and 2 bases, with 10 bases remaining between them. The CDR3 bases are TGTGCCAGCAGCGTCTCGGACAGCAACTATGGCTACACCTTC. Amino acid sequence: CASSVSDSNYGYTF.

The V gene is TRBV4-2, the J gene TRBJ2-1, with 7 bases that match TRBD1. Germline loops: CDR1 LGHNA, CDR2 YNFKEQ. V shed 4 bases and J 2 bases; nucleotides not matched to a gene: 5. CDR3 length equals 15 residues. The CDR3: CASSLNRGPYNEQFF. The CDR3 DNA is TGTGCCAGCAGCCTCAACAGGGGTCCCTACAATGAGCAGTTCTTC.

The chain has TRBV4-2 and TRBJ2-2; the D is unclear. Germline V gene data show CDR1 as LGHNA and CDR2 as YNFKEQ. V lost 2 bases, J lost 7 bases, and 2 bases lay in between. The CDR3 totals 11 residues. The CDR3 DNA reads as TGTGCCAGCAGCCAACTCGGGGAGCTGTTTTTT. Translation: CASSQLGELFF.

This chain connects TRBV27 to TRBJ1-2, with 7 bases fitting TRBD1. This CDR3 spans 16 amino acids. The germline V gene encodes CDR1 MNHEY and CDR2 SMNVEV (reference sequence). Unmatched junction bases numbered 17, after V lost 9 bases and J lost 4 bases. The CDR3 DNA reads TGTGCCAGTCCCCCTGTCCCGGGACAGTACCTCTATGGCTACACCTTC. It translates to CASPPVPGQYLYGYTF.

The rearrangement joins TRBV25-1 to TRBJ1-2, with D perhaps TRBD1 (5 bases). This CDR3 has 13 amino acids. The V and J ends lost 8 bases and 3 bases respectively, with 13 bases between them. Per the germline V gene, CDR1 is MGHDK and CDR2 is SYGVNS. The CDR3 loop is CASGWGGDYGYTF. Here the CDR3 DNA reads TGTGCCAGCGGCTGGGGGGGGGACTATGGCTACACCTTC.

The chain employs TRBV7-2 and TRBJ2-5, with 10 bases that match TRBD1. The CDR3 is made up of 14 amino acids. Germline assignment: CDR1 SGHTA and CDR2 FQGNSA. Trimming removed 5 bases from V and 4 bases from J; junction bases left unmatched: 4. CDR3 protein: CASSNDRGRETQYF. The CDR3 nucleotides are TGTGCCAGCAGCAACGACAGGGGGCGAGAGACCCAGTACTTC.

The chain couples TRBV3-1 (or the pseudogene TRBV3-2) to TRBJ1-1; perhaps TRBD1 as D (5 bases). V was trimmed by 4 bases and J by 0 bases, leaving 9 bases between them. The CDR3 covers 14 residues. Germline values: CDR1 LGHDT, CDR2 YNNKEL (reference sequence). Here the CDR3 reads CASSPGGMNTEAFF. The CDR3 region has the DNA TGTGCCAGCAGCCCCGGGGGTATGAACACTGAAGCTTTCTTT.

The chain carries TRBV2 and TRBJ1-5; D gene ambiguous. V gave up 6 bases and J gave up 6 bases, with 9 bases separating them. Germline CDR1 reads SNHLY; CDR2 reads FYNNEI. The CDR3 runs 12 residues. CDR3 DNA: TGTGCCAGCAGAGTTGGAGGTCAGCCCCAGCATTTT. Its protein product is CASRVGGQPQHF. Variable domain in full (rest from reference TRBV2 and TRBJ1-5): EPEVTQTPSHQVTQMGQEVILRCVPISNHLYFYWYRQILGQKVEFLVSFYNNEISEKSEIFDDQFSVERPDGSNFTLKIRSTKLEDSAMYFCASRVGGQPQHFGDGTRLSIL.

J is TRBJ1-2 and V is TRBV11-2; 7 bases align to TRBD1. The germline gives CDR1 SGHAT, CDR2 FQNNGV. This CDR3 region has 14 residues. Trimming removed 2 bases from V and 8 bases from J; junction bases left unmatched: 8. CDR3 sequence (DNA): TGTGCCAGCAGCTTAACCAACAGGGGAACGGGCTACACCTTC. It codes for CASSLTNRGTGYTF.

In this sample, this clone turned up once. The J gene is TRBJ2-3, the V gene TRBV7-3, with TRBD2 matching over 12 bases. Trimming took 5 bases from V and 4 from J; bases not matched to a gene: 10. CDR3 size: 17 residues. From germline, CDR1 is SGHTA and CDR2 FQGTGA. The CDR3 is CASSLPLAGGQSDTQYF. As DNA, the CDR3 is TGTGCCAGCAGCCTGCCCCTAGCGGGGGGGCAATCAGATACGCAGTATTTT.

The chain employs TRBV6-5 and TRBJ1-2; 8 bases match TRBD1. Germline V gives CDR1 MNHEY, CDR2 SVGAGI. Trimming cost V 0 bases and J 4 bases; bases outside gene matches: 7. This CDR3 spans 16 amino acids. CDR3 amino acids: CASSYSMRTGTYGYTF. DNA of the CDR3: TGTGCCAGCAGTTACTCGATGAGGACAGGGACCTATGGCTACACCTTC.